The 17 T cell receptor beta chains below all came from one sample that was sequenced in a study of blood T cells in healthy people across ages. Next came a second PCR, run for about 7 to 12 cycles, which used a sample-barcoded 5' primer along with a J-beta primer mix. TCRdb reanalysed the 5' RACE reads using MiXCR and keeps one entry per CDR3 protein. This sample carries approximately 1,000,000 distinct CDR3 sequences, more than 40% of them seen once, and the ten largest clones take 15% to 20%. Specimen: blood. The receptors stem from a woman aged 55-70 years in good health.

CDR3: CASSYSVGGGTEAFF. The DNA for the CDR3 is TGTGCCAGCAGCTACTCGGTGGGGGGTGGCACTGAAGCTTTCTTT. The V gene is TRBV5-4, the J gene TRBJ1-1, with D possibly being TRBD1 (5 bases). The V and J ends lost 3 bases and 4 bases respectively, with 16 bases between them. CDR3 length equals 15 residues. Germline V gene data show CDR1 as SGHNT and CDR2 as YYREEE (reference sequence).

This rearrangement joins TRBV20-1 to TRBJ2-7; 8 nucleotides line up with TRBD2. The CDR3 spans 14 residues. Germline loops: CDR1 DFQATT, CDR2 SNEGSKA (reference sequence). J lost 3 bases, V lost 2 bases, and 6 bases had no gene match. CDR3 protein: CSARQSREGYEQYF. CDR3 sequence (DNA): TGCAGTGCTAGACAGAGTCGGGAGGGCTACGAGCAGTACTTC.

The sample holds many counts of this clonotype. The V call is TRBV12-3 or TRBV12-4, the J call TRBJ1-2, with TRBD1 matching 9 bases. The CDR3 totals 16 residues. The ends lost 4 bases at V and 3 bases at J; junction bases unmatched: 9. CDR3 bases: TGTGCCAGCAGTTCCCTACAGGGGGCGCAGGACTATGGCTACACCTTC. Protein sequence: CASSSLQGAQDYGYTF.

The V call is TRBV6-5, the J call TRBJ2-5, with TRBD1 as a possible D gene (5 bases). Matching the DNA end better, TRBJ2-7 makes the J call doubtful. This CDR3 spans 15 amino acids. The V gene's germline CDR1 is MNHEY and CDR2 SVGAGI. CDR3 coding DNA: TGTGCCAGCAGTTACTTGCCAAGGGGCATCTACGAGCAGTACTTC. This encodes CASSYLPRGIYEQYF.

V gene TRBV29-1 combines with J gene TRBJ1-1; D gene unclear. CDR3 length equals 11 residues. Germline CDR1 and CDR2: SQVTM and ANQGSEA. V dropped 2 bases and J dropped 4 bases, with 5 bases sitting between them. The CDR3 coding sequence is TGCAGCGTTGAAATCCGCACTGAAGCTTTCTTT. Translating it yields CSVEIRTEAFF.

This chain links TRBV29-1 with TRBJ1-1; D remains unclear. The CDR3 consists of 11 residues. Trimming removed 4 bases at V and 6 bases at J, with 9 bases between. Per germline, CDR1 SQVTM and CDR2 ANQGSEA. CDR3 loop: CSVGEAAEAFF. The CDR3 DNA sequence: TGCAGCGTTGGTGAAGCTGCTGAAGCTTTCTTT.

CDR3 coding DNA: TGTGCCAGCAGTGAACCTATCTACGAGCAGTACTTC. Its protein product is CASSEPIYEQYF. This sequence joins TRBV6-1 and TRBJ2-7; D not resolved. CDR3 length: 12 residues. Germline values: CDR1 MNHNS, CDR2 SASEGT. Trimming took off 2 bases at V and 3 bases at J, with 5 bases between the two ends.

Turning to this clonotype: One junction end does not reproduce the germline sequence, and a read error may be involved. The chain uses TRBV6-6 and TRBJ2-3, with D maybe TRBD2 (6 bases). Germline V CDR1 and CDR2: MNHNY, SVGAGI (reference sequence). CDR3 length: 15 residues. The CDR3 sequence is CAGRPLAASTDTQYF. The DNA of the CDR3 is TGTGCCGGCAGGCCATTAGCGGCTAGCACAGATACGCAGTATTTT.

V gene TRBV10-1 combines with J gene TRBJ2-1; 7 bases line up with TRBD2. J gave up 6 bases and V 2 bases, and 4 bases lay outside the gene matches. CDR1 WNHNN and CDR2 SYGVQD come from the germline V gene (reference sequence). This CDR3 region has 14 residues. CDR3 amino acids: CASSEGLGTNEQFF. DNA of the CDR3: TGCGCCAGCAGTGAGGGACTAGGTACCAATGAGCAGTTCTTC.

This sequence joins TRBV4-2 and TRBJ2-3, with TRBD2 identical over 11 bases. Trimming at V came to 1 base and at J to 12 bases, leaving 3 bases not matched to a gene. CDR1 is LGHNA and CDR2 is YNFKEQ in the germline V gene. The CDR3 length is 13 residues. DNA for the CDR3: TGTGCCAGCAGCCAAGCACTAGCGGGGGACCAGTATTTT. Translating it yields CASSQALAGDQYF.

The chain carries TRBV10-1 and TRBJ2-3; TRBD2 aligns across 15 bases. This CDR3 has 18 amino acids. Germline V gives CDR1 WNHNN, CDR2 SYGVQD (reference sequence). The V segment lost 10 bases and the J segment 4 bases; nucleotides outside the gene matches: 15. For the CDR3, the DNA is TGCGCCAACCCGGGACTAGCGGGAGGTAGGGGACCTCCAGATACGCAGTATTTT. Translated: CANPGLAGGRGPPDTQYF.

The chain carries TRBV9 and TRBJ2-1; 7 bases line up with TRBD1. The length of the CDR3 is 14 residues. Germline CDR1 SGDLS, CDR2 YYNGEE. V lost 2 bases, J lost 6 bases, and 5 bases stayed unmatched. CDR3 amino acids: CASSVGTASNEQFF. CDR3 bases: TGTGCCAGCAGCGTCGGGACAGCTTCCAATGAGCAGTTCTTC.

For the CDR3, the DNA is TGTGCCACCAGTGGGAGGCCAGCGGTTAGCTCCTACAATGAGCAGTTCTTC. Translating it yields CATSGRPAVSSYNEQFF. The genes are TRBV24-1 and TRBJ2-1, with D perhaps matching TRBD2 (5 bases). Germline V gene data show CDR1 as KGHDR and CDR2 as SFDVKD. V was cut by 5 bases and J by 0 bases, with 16 bases left in between. This CDR3 is built from 17 residues.

CDR3 sequence: CASGMQAGVGTDTQYF. Written as DNA, the CDR3 is TGTGCTAGTGGTATGCAAGCGGGAGTGGGGACAGATACGCAGTATTTT. The V gene is TRBV12-5, the J gene TRBJ2-3; 8 bases agree with TRBD2. Germline CDR1 and CDR2: LGHNT and FRNRAP. This CDR3 has 16 residues. With V trimmed by 5 bases and J by 3 bases, 10 bases remained unmatched.

The chain is built from TRBV9 and TRBJ2-7; 7 bases are a match to TRBD1. The junction had 6 bases not matched to a gene; V was cut back by 4 bases and J by 2 bases. The length of the CDR3 is 14 residues. Per the germline V gene, CDR1 is SGDLS and CDR2 is YYNGEE. The CDR3 sequence is CASSPRGSTYEQYF. The CDR3, as DNA: TGTGCCAGCAGCCCCAGGGGGAGCACCTACGAGCAGTACTTC.

This clonotype was seen a few times. The chain employs TRBV20-1 and TRBJ2-5; perhaps D is TRBD1 or TRBD2 (5 bases each). This CDR3 contains 11 residues. Trimming cost V 3 bases and J 7 bases, with 9 bases left between them. In germline, CDR1 is DFQATT, CDR2 SNEGSKA (reference sequence). The CDR3 DNA sequence: TGCAGTGCTAGGGGGGTCGGGACCCAGTACTTC. Its protein product is CSARGVGTQYF.

The CDR3 nucleotides read TGCGCCAGCGGCTCTGGGAACGGGAGTTTTGAGCAGTTCTTC. Translation: CASGSGNGSFEQFF. The V call is TRBV5-1, the J call TRBJ2-1, with a possible D match to TRBD2 (6 bases). V lost 7 bases to trimming and J lost 9 bases, with 20 bases between them. Germline V gene sequence: CDR1 SGHRS, CDR2 YFSETQ. The CDR3 runs to 14 residues.